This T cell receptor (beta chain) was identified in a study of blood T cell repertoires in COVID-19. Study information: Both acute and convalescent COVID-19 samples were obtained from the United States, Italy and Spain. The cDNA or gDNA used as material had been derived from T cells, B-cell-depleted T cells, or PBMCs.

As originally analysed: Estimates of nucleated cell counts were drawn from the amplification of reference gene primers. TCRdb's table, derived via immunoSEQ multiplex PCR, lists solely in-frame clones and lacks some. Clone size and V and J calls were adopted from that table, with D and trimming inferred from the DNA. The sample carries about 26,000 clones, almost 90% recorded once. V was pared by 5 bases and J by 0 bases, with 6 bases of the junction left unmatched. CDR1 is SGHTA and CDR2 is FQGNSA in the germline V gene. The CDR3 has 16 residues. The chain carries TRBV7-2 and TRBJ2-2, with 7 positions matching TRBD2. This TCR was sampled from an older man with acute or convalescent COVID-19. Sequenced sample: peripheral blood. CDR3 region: CASSLLLAANTGELFF. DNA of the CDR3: TGTGCCAGCAGCCTCCTTCTAGCGGCGAACACCGGGGAGCTGTTTTTT.